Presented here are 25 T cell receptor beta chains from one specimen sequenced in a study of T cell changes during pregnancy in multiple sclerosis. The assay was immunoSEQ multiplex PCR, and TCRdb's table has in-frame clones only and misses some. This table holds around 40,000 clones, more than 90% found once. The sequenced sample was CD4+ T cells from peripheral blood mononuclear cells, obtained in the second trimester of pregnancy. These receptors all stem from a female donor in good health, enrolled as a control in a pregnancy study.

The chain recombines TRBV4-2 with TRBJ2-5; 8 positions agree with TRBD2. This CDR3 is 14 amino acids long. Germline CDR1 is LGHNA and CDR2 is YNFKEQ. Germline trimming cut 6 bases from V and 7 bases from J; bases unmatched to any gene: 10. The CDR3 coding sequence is TGTGCCAGCAGTTTCGGGAGGGGGTCGGGGACCCAGTACTTC. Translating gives CASSFGRGSGTQYF.

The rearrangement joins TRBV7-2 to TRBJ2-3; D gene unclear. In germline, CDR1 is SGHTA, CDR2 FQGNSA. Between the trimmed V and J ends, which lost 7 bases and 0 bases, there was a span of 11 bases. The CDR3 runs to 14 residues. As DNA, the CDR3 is TGTGCCAGCACCCGGTCGTCTAGCACAGATACGCAGTATTTT. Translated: CASTRSSSTDTQYF.

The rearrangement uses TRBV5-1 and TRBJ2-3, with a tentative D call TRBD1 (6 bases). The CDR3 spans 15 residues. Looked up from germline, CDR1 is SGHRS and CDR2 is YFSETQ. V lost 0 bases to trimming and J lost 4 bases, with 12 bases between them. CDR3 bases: TGCGCCAGCAGCTTGGACAGGGAACATGCAGATACGCAGTATTTT. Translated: CASSLDREHADTQYF.

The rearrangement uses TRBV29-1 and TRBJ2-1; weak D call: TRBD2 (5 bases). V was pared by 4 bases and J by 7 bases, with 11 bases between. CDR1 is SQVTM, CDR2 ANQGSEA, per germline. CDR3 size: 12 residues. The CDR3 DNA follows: TGCAGCGTTGCGGTGGCGGGTAATGAGCAGTTCTTC. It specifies CSVAVAGNEQFF.

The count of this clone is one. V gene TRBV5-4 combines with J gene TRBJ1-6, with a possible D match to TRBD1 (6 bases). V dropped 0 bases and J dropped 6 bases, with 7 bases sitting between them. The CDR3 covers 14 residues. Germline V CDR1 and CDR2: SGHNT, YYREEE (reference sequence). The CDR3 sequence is CASSLGQVNSPLHF. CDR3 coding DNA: TGTGCCAGCAGCTTGGGACAGGTTAATTCACCCCTCCACTTT.

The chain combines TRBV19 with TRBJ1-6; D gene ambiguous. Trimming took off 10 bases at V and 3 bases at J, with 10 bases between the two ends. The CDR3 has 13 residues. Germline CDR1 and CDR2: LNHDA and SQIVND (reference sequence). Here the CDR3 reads CATTANYNSPLHF. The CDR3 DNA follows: TGTGCCACAACAGCCAACTATAATTCACCCCTCCACTTT.

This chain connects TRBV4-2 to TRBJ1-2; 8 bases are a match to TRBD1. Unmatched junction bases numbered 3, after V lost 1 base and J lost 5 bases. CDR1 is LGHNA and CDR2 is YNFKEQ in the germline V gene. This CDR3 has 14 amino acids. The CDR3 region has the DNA TGTGCCAGCAGCCAAGGTACAGGGGGGTATGGCTACACCTTC. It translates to CASSQGTGGYGYTF.

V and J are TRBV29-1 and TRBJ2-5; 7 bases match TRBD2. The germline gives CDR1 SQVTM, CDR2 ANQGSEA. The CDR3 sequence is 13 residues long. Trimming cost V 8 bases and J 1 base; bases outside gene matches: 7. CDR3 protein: CSSRGGFQETQYF. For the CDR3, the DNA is TGCAGCAGTCGGGGAGGGTTCCAAGAGACCCAGTACTTC.

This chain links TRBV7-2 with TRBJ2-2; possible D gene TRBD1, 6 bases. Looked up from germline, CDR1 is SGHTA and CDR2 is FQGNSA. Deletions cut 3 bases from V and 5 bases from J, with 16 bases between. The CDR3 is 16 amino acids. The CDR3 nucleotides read TGTGCCAGCAGCTTCAGCCAGGGGAGAAGGACCGGGGAGCTGTTTTTT. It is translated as CASSFSQGRRTGELFF.

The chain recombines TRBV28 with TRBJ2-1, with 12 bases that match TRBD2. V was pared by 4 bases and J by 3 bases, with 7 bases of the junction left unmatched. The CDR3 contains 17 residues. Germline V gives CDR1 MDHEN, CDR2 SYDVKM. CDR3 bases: TGTGCCAGCAGTTCCCCCGGACTAGCGGGAAACTACAATGAGCAGTTCTTC. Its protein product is CASSSPGLAGNYNEQFF.

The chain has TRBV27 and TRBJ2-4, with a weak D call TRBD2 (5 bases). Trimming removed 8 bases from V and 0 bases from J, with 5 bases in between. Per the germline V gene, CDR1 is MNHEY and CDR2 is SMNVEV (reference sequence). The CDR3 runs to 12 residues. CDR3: CASGLAKNIQYF. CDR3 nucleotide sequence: TGTGCCAGCGGACTAGCCAAAAACATTCAGTACTTC.

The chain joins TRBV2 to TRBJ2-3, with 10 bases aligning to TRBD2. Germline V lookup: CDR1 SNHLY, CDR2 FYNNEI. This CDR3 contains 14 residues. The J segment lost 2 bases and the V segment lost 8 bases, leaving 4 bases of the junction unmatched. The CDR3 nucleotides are TGTGCCAGCCGACTAGCGGGTACCACAGATACGCAGTATTTT. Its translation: CASRLAGTTDTQYF. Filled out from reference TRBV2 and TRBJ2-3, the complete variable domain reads EPEVTQTPSHQVTQMGQEVILRCVPISNHLYFYWYRQILGQKVEFLVSFYNNEISEKSEIFDDQFSVERPDGSNFTLKIRSTKLEDSAMYFCASRLAGTTDTQYFGPGTRLTVL.

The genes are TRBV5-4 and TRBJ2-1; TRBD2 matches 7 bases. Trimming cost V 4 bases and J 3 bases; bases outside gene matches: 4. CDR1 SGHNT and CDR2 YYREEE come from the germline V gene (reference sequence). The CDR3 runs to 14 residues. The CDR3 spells CASSLGLNYNEQFF. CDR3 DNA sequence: TGTGCCAGCAGCCTGGGACTAAACTACAATGAGCAGTTCTTC.

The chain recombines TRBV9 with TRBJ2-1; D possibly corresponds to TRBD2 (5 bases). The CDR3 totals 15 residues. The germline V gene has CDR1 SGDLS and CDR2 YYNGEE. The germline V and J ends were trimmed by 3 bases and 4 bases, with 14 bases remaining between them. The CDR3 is CASSGSSRPYNEQFF. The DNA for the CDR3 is TGTGCCAGCAGCGGATCTAGCCGCCCTTACAATGAGCAGTTCTTC.

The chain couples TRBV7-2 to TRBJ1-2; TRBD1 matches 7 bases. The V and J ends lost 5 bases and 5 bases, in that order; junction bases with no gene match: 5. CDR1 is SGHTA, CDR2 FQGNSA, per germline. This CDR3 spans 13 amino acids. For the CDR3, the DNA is TGTGCCAGCAGCCGAGACAGGGCGTATGGCTACACCTTC. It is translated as CASSRDRAYGYTF.

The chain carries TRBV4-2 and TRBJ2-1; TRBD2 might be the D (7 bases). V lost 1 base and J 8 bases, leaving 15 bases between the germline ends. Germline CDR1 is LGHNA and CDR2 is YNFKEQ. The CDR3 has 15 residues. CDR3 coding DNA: TGTGCCAGCAGCCAAGTGAGGGGGGGGATTCATGAGCAGTTCTTC. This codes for CASSQVRGGIHEQFF.

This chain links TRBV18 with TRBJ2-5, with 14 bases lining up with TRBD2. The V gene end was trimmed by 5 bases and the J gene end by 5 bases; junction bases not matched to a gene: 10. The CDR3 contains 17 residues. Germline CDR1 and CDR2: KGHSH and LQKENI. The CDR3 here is CASSSGTSGSFVETQYF. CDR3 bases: TGTGCCAGCTCATCCGGGACTAGCGGGAGTTTTGTGGAGACCCAGTACTTC.

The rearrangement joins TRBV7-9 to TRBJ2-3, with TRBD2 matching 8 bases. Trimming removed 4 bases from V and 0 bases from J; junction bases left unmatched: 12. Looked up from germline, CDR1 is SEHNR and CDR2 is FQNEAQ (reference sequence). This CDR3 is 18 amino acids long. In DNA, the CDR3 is TGTGCCAGCAGCTCCCGCATCGGACTAGCCTCTAGCACAGATACGCAGTATTTT. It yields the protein CASSSRIGLASSTDTQYF. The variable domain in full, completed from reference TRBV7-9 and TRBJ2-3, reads DTGVSQNPRHKITKRGQNVTFRCDPISEHNRLYWYRQTLGQGPEFLTYFQNEAQLEKSRLLSDRFSAERPKGSFSTLEIQRTEQGDSAMYLCASSSRIGLASSTDTQYFGPGTRLTVL.

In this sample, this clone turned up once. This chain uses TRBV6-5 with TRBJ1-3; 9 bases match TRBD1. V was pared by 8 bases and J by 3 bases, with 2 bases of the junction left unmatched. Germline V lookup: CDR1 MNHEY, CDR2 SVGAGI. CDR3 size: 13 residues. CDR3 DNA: TGTGCCAGCGGGACAGGGTATGGAAACACCATATATTTT. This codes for CASGTGYGNTIYF.

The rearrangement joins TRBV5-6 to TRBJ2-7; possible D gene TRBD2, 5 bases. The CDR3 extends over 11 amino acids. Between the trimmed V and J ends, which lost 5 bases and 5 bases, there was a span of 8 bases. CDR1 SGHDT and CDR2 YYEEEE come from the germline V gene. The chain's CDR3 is CASSNGNEQYF. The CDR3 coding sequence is TGTGCCAGCAGTAACGGGAACGAGCAGTACTTC.

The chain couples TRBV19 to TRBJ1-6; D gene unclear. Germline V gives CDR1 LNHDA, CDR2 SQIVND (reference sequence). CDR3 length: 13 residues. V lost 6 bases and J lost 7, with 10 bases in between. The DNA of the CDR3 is TGTGCCAGTAGCCAGTCCACGAATTCACCCCTCCACTTT. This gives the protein CASSQSTNSPLHF. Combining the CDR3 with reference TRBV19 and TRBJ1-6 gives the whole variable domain DGGITQSPKYLFRKEGQNVTLSCEQNLNHDAMYWYRQDPGQGLRLIYYSQIVNDFQKGDIAEGYSVSREKKESFPLTVTSAQKNPTAFYLCASSQSTNSPLHFGNGTRLTVT.

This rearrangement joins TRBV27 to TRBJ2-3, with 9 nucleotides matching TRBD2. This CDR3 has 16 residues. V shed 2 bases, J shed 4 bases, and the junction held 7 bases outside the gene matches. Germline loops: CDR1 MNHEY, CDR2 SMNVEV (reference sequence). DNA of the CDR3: TGTGCCAGCAGTTTAATGGCGGGAGGGGGGGCAGATACGCAGTATTTT. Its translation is CASSLMAGGGADTQYF.

CDR3 region: CASSMGDKYEQYF. The DNA of the CDR3 is TGTGCCAGCTCAATGGGGGACAAATACGAGCAGTACTTC. The chain links TRBV18 to TRBJ2-7, with D possibly TRBD1 on 6 matching bases. The CDR3 totals 13 residues. Trimming pared 5 bases from V and 4 bases from J, leaving 12 bases between. CDR1 KGHSH and CDR2 LQKENI come from the germline V gene.

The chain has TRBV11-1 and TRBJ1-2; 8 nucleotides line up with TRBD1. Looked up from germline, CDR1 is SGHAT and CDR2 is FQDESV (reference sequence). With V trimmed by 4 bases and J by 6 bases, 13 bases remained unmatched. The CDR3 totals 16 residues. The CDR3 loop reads CASSSPGQGEGNGYTF. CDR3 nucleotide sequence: TGTGCCAGCAGCTCTCCCGGACAGGGCGAGGGGAATGGCTACACCTTC.

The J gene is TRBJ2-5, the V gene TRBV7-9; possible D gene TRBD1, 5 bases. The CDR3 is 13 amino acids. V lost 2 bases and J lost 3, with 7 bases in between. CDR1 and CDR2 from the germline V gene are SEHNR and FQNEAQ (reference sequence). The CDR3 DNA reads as TGTGCCAGCAGCTTAAAGGGGAAAGAGACCCAGTACTTC. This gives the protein CASSLKGKETQYF.